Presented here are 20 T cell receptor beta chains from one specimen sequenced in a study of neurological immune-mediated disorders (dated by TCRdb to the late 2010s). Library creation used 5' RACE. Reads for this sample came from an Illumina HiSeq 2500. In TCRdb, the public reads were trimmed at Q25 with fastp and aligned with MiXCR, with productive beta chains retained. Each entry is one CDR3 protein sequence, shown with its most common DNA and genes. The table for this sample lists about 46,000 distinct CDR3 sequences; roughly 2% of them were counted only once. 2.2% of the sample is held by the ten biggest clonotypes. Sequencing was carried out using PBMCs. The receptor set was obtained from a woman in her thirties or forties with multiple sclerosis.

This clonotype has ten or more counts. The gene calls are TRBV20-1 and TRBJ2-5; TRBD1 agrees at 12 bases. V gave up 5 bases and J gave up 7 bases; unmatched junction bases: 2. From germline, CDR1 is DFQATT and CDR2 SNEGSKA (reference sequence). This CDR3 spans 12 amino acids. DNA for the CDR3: TGCAGTGCTGCGGGACAGGGGGCGACCCAGTACTTC. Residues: CSAAGQGATQYF.

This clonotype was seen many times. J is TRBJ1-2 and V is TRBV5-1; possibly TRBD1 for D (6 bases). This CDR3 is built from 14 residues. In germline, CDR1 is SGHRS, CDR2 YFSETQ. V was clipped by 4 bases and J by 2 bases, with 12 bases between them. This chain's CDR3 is CASSMRTANYGYTF. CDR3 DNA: TGCGCCAGCAGCATGCGGACAGCCAACTATGGCTACACCTTC.

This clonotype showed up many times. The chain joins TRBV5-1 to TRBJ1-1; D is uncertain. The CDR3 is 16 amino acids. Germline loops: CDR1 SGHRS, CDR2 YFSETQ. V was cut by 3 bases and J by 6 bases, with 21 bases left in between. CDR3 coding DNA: TGCGCCAGCAGCTGGTCTCCGGACGCGTCGGGCGCTGAAGCTTTCTTT. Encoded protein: CASSWSPDASGAEAFF.

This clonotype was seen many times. The CDR3 nucleotides read TGCGCCAGCAGAGTTACCGGGACCTCCTCCTACGAGCAGTACTTC. Translating gives CASRVTGTSSYEQYF. The V gene is TRBV5-1, the J gene TRBJ2-7, with D tentatively TRBD1 or TRBD2 (5 bases each). Germline V CDR1 and CDR2: SGHRS, YFSETQ. The V and J ends lost 5 bases and 0 bases respectively, with 15 bases between them. The CDR3 spans 15 residues.

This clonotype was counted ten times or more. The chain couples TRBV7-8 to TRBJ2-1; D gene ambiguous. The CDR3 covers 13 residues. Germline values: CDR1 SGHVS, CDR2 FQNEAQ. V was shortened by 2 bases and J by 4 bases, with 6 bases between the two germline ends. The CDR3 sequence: CASSLSRYNEQFF. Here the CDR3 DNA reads TGTGCCAGCAGCTTAAGCAGATACAATGAGCAGTTCTTC.

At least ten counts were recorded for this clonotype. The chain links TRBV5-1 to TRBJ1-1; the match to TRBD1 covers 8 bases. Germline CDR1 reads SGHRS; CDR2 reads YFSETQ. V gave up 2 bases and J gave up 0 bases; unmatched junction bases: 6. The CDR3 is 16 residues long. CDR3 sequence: CASSLSPRGLNTEAFF. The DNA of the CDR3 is TGCGCCAGCAGCTTATCACCCAGGGGGCTGAACACTGAAGCTTTCTTT.

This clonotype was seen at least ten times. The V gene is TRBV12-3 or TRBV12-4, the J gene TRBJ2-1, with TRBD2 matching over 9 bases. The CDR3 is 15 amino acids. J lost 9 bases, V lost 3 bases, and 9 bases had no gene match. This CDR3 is CASSLPRGGRSEQFF. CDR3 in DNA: TGTGCCAGCAGTTTGCCGCGGGGGGGCCGGAGTGAGCAGTTCTTC.

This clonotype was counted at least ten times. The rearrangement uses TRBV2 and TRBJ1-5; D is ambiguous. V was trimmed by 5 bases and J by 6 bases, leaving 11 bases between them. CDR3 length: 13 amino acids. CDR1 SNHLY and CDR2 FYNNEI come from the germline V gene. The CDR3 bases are TGTGCCAGCAGTCCCGGGCCTGCTCAGCCCCAGCATTTT. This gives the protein CASSPGPAQPQHF.

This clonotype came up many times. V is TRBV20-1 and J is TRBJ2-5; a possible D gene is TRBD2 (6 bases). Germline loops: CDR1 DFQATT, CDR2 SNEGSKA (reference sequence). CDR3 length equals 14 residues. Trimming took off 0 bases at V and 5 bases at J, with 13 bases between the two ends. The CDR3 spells CSARDRRGEETQYF. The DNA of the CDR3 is TGCAGTGCTAGAGATCGGCGCGGGGAGGAGACCCAGTACTTC.

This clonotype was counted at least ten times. DNA for the CDR3: TGTGCCAGCAGCCCCCAATTAGGCACAACCGGGGAGCTGTTTTTT. It codes for CASSPQLGTTGELFF. The chain combines TRBV3-1 with TRBJ2-2; D is unresolved. Per germline, CDR1 LGHDT and CDR2 YNNKEL (reference sequence). The CDR3 is made up of 15 amino acids. V was pared by 4 bases and J by 5 bases, with 14 bases between.

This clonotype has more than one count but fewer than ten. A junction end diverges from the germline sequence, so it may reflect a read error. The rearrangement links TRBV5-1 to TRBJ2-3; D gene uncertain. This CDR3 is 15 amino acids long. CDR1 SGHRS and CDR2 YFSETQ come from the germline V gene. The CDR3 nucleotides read TGCGCCAGCAGCTTGGCCGTCGGAATCACAGATACTCAGTATTTT. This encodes CASSLAVGITDTQYF.

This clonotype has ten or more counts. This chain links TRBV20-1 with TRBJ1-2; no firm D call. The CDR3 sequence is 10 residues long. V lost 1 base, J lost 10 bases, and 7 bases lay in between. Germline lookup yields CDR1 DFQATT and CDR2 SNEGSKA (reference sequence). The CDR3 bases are TGCAGTGCTAGAGCCGATGTCTACACCTTC. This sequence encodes CSARADVYTF.

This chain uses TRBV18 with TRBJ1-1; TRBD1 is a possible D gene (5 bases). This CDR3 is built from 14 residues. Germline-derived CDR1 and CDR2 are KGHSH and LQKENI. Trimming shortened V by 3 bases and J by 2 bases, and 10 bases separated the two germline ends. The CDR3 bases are TGTGCCAGCTCACCCCAGGGAGTTAACACTGAAGCTTTCTTT. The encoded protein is CASSPQGVNTEAFF. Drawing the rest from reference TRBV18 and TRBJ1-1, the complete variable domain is NAGVMQNPRHLVRRRGQEARLRCSPMKGHSHVYWYRQLPEEGLKFMVYLQKENIIDESGMPKERFSAEFPKEGPSILRIQQVVRGDSAAYFCASSPQGVNTEAFFGQGTRLTVV.

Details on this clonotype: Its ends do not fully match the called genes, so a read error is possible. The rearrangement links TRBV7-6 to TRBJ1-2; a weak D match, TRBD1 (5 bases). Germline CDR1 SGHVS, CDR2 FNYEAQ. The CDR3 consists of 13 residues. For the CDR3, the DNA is TGTGCCAGCAGCTTGAACGGGGACTACGGCTACACCTTC. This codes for CASSLNGDYGYTF. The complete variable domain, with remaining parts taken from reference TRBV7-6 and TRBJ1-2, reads GAGVSQSPRYKVTKRGQDVALRCDPISGHVSLYWYRQALGQGPEFLTYFNYEAQQDKSGLPNDRFSAERPEGSISTLTIQRTEQRDSAMYRCASSLNGDYGYTFGSGTRLTVV.

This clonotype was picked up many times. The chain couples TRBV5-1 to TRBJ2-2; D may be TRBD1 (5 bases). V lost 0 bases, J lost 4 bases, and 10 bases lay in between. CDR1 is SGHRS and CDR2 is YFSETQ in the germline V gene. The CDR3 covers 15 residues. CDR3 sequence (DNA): TGCGCCAGCAGCTTGGACAGGCCATCCACCGGGGAGCTGTTTTTT. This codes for CASSLDRPSTGELFF.

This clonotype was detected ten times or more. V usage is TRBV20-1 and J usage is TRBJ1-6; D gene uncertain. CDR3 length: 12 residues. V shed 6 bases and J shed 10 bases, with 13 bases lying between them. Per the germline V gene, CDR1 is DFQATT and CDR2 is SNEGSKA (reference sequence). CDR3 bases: TGCAGTGCAAAAGGGATGGAATCACCCCTCCACTTT. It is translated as CSAKGMESPLHF.

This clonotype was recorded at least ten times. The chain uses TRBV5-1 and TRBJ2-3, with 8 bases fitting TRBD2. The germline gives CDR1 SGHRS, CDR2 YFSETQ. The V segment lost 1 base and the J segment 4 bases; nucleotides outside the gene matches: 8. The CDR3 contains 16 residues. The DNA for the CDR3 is TGCGCCAGCAGCTTGCCCGGGAGGCGGGGGGCAGATACGCAGTATTTT. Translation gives CASSLPGRRGADTQYF.

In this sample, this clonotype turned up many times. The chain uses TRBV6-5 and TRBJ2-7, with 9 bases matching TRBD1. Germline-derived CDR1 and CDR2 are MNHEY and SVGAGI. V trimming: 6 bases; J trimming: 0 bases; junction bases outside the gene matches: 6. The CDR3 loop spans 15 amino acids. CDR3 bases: TGTGCCAGCAGCCCGACAGGGGGTTCCTCCTACGAGCAGTACTTC. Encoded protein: CASSPTGGSSYEQYF.

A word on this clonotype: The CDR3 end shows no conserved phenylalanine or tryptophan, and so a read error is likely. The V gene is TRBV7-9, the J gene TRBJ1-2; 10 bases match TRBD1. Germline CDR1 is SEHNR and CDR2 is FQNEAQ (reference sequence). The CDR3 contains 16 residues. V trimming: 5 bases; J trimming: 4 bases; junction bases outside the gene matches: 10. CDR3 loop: CASSPRTGGVSYGYTG. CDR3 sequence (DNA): TGTGCCAGCAGCCCCCGGACAGGGGGAGTATCCTATGGCTACACCGGC.

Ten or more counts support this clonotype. CDR3 residues: CASRFAGTSYNEQFF. The CDR3 bases are TGTGCCAGCAGATTCGCCGGGACAAGCTACAATGAGCAGTTCTTC. The chain employs TRBV6-5 and TRBJ2-1; tentative D call: TRBD1 (6 bases). The germline V gene has CDR1 MNHEY and CDR2 SVGAGI. The ends were cut back, 6 bases at V and 3 bases at J, with 15 bases in the middle. This CDR3 is 15 amino acids long.